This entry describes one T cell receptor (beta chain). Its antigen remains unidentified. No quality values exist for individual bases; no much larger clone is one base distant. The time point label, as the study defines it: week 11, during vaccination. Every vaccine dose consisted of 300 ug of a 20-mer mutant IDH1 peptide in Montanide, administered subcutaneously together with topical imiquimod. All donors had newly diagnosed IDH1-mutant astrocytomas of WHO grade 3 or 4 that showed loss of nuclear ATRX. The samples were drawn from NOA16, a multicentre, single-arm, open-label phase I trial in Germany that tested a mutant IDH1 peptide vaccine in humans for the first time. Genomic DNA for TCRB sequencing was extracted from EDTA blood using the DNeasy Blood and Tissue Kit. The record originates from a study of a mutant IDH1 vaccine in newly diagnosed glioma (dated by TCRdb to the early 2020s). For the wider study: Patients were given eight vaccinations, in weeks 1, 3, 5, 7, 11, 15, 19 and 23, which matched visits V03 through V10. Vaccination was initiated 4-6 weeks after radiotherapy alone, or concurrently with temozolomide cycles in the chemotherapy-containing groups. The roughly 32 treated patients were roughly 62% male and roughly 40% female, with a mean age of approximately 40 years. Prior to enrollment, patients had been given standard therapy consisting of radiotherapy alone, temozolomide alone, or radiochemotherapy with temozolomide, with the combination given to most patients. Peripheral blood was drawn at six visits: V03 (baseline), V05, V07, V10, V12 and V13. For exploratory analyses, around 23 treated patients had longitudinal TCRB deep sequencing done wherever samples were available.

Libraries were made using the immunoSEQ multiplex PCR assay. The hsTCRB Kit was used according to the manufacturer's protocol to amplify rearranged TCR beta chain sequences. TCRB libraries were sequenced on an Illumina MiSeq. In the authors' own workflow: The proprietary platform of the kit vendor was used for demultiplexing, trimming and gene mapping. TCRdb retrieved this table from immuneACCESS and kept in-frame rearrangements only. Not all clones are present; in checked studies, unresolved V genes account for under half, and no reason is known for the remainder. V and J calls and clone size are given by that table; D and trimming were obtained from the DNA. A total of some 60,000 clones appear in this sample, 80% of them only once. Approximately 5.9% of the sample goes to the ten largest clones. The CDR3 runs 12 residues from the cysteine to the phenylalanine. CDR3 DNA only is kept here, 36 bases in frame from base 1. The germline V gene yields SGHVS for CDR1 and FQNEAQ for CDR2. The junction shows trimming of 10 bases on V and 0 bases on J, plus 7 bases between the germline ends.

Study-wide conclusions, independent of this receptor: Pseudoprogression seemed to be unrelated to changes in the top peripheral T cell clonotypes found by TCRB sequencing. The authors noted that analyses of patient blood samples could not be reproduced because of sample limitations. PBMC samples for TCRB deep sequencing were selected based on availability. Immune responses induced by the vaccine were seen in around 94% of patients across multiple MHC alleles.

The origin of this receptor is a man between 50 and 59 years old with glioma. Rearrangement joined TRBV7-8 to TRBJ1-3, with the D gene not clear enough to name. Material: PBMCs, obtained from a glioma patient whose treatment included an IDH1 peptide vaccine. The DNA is TGTGCCATCCGAAACTCTGGAAACACCATATATTTT. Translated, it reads CAIRNSGNTIYF.